These 3 T cell receptor beta chains share one sample of origin, sequenced in a study of T cells in women clearing cervical HPV infection. The method was immunoSEQ multiplex PCR; TCRdb's version includes in-frame clones alone and lacks a portion of them. This table holds about 36,000 clones. Input material: blood buffy coat. The receptors stem from a woman aged 18 to 75 with a cervical HPV16 infection that either progressed to CIN3+ or cleared (not recorded which).

With respect to this clone: The CDR3 extends 3 residues past the end of the read, so its final part is completed from the germline J gene. V usage is TRBV7-7 and J usage is TRBJ2-2, with 8 bases that match TRBD1. This CDR3 spans 15 amino acids. V lost 5 bases to trimming and J lost 1 base; unmatched junction nucleotides: 3. Germline CDR1 and CDR2: SSHAT and FNYEAQ (reference sequence). Partial CDR3 DNA: TGTGCCAGCAGCCCGGGACAGGTGAACACCGGGGAG. Translation gives CASSPGQVNTGE. In full, the CDR3 is CASSPGQVNTGELFF.

Its frequency marks this clone as medium-sized (0.01 to 0.1%). Read data end 3 residues before the CDR3 end; the end is taken from the germline J gene. The V gene is TRBV6-1, the J gene TRBJ2-3, with 8 bases that match TRBD1. This CDR3 spans 16 amino acids. The germline V gene encodes CDR1 MNHNS and CDR2 SASEGT. Trimming at V came to 2 bases and at J to 2 bases, leaving 6 bases not matched to a gene. CDR3 DNA, as far as it was read: TGTGCCAGCAGTGAAACGTGGACAGGGCACACAGATACG. It encodes CASSETWTGHTDT. The entire CDR3 is CASSETWTGHTDTQYF.

CDR3 DNA (partial): TGTGCCAGTAGTATTCAGGGGTCTCTCAATCAGCCG. This codes for CASSIQGSLNQP. The CDR3 in full is CASSIQGSLNQPQYF. This chain links TRBV19 with TRBJ2-3, with a tentative D call TRBD1 (6 bases). The DNA ends 3 residues before the CDR3 does, and the rest of the CDR3 is filled in from the germline J gene. Germline V gene data show CDR1 as LNHDA and CDR2 as SQIVND (reference sequence). The CDR3 length is 15 residues.